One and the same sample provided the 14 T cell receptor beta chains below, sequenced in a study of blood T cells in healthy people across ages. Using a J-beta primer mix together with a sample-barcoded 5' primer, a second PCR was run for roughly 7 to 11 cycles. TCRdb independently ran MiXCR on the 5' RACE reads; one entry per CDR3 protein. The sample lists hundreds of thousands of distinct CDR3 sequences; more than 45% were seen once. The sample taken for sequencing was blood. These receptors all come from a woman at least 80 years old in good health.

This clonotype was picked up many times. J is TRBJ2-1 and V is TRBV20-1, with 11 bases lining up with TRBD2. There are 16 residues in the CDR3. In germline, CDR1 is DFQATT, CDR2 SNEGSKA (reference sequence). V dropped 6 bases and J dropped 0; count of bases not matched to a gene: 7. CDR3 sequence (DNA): TGCAGTGCCCCGACTAGCGGGAAGGGCTCCTACAATGAGCAGTTCTTC. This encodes CSAPTSGKGSYNEQFF.

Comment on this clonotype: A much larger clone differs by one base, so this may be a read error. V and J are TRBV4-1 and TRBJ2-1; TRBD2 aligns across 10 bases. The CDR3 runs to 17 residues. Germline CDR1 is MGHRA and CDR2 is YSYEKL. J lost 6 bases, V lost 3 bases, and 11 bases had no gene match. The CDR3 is CASSQLSGTSVANEQFF. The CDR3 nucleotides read TGCGCCAGCAGCCAGCTCTCCGGGACTAGCGTCGCCAATGAGCAGTTCTTC.

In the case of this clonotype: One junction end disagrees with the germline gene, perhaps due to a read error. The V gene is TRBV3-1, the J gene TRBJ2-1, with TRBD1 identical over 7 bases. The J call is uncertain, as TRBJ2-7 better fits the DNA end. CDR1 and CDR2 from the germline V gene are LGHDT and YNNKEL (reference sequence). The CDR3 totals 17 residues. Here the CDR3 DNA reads TGTACCAGCAGCCAAGGGACAGCCCTGAGCTCCTACAATGAGCAGTACTTC. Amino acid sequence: CTSSQGTALSSYNEQYF.

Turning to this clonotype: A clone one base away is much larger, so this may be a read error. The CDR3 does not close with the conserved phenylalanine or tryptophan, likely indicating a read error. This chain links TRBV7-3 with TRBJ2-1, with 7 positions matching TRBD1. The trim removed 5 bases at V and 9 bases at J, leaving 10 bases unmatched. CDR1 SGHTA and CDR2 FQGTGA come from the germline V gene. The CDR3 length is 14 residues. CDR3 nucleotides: TGTGCCAGCAGCAAAACAGGGGTTGGAGGTGAGCAGTTCTCC. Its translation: CASSKTGVGGEQFS.

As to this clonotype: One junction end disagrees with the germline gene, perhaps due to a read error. The CDR3 here is CASSPFPTGNTIYF. The DNA for the CDR3 is TGCGCCAGCAGCCCTTTTCCGACGGGAAACACCATATATTTT. The rearrangement joins TRBV27 to TRBJ1-3; D is unclear. The CDR3 consists of 14 residues. Germline CDR1 is MNHEY and CDR2 is SMNVEV (reference sequence).

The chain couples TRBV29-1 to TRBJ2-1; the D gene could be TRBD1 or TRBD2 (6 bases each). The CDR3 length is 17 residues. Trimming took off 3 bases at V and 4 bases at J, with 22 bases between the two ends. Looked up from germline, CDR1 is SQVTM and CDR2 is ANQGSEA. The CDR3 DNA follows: TGCAGCGTTGAGCCCTCCCCAGGAGGGGGTAGTTACAATGAGCAGTTCTTC. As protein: CSVEPSPGGGSYNEQFF.

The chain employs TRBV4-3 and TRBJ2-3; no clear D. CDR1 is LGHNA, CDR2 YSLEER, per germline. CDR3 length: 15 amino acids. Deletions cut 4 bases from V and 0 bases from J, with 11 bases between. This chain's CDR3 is CASSLRIRSTDTQYF. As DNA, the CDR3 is TGCGCCAGCAGCCTACGGATCCGGAGCACAGATACGCAGTATTTT.

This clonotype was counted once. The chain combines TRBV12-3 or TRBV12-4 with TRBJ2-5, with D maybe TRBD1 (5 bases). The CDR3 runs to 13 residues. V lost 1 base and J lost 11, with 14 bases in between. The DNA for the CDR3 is TGTGCCAGCAGTTTAGGGGGCACCAGGTTACAGTACTTC. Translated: CASSLGGTRLQYF.

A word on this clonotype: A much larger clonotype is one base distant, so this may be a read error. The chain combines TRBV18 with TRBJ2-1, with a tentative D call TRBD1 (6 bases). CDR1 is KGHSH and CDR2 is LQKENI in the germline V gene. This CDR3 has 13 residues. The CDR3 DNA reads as TGTGCCAACTCATACGGACAGACCAATGAGCAGTTCTTC. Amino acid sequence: CANSYGQTNEQFF.

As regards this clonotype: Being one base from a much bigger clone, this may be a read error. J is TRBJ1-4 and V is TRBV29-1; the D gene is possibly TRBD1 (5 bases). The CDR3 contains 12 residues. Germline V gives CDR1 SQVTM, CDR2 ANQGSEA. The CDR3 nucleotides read TGCAGCGCCGCAGGGCTTAATAAAAAACTGTTTTTT. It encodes CSAAGLNKKLFF.

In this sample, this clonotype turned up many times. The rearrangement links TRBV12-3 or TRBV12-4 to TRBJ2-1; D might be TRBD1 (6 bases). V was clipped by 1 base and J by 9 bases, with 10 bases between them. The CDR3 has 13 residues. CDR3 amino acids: CASSLVGAGEQFF. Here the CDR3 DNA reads TGTGCCAGCAGTTTAGTGGGGGCAGGTGAGCAGTTCTTC.

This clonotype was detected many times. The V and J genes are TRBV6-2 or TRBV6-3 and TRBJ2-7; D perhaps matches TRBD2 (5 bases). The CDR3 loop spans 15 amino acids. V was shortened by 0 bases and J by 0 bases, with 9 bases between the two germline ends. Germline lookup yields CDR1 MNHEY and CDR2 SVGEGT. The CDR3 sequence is CASSYSIAGSYEQYF. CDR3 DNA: TGTGCCAGCAGTTACTCGATCGCGGGCTCCTACGAGCAGTACTTC.

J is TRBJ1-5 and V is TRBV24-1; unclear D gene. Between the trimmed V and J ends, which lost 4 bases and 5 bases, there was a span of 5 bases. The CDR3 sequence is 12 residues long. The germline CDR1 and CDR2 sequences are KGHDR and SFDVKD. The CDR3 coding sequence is TGTGCCACCAGTGACGCGTATCAGCCCCAGCATTTT. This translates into CATSDAYQPQHF.

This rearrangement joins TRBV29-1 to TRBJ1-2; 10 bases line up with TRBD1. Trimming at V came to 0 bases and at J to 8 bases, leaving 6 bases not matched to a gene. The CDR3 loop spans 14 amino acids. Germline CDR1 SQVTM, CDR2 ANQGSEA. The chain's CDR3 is CSVEDPGQGEGYTF. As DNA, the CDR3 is TGCAGCGTTGAAGACCCCGGACAGGGGGAAGGCTACACCTTC.